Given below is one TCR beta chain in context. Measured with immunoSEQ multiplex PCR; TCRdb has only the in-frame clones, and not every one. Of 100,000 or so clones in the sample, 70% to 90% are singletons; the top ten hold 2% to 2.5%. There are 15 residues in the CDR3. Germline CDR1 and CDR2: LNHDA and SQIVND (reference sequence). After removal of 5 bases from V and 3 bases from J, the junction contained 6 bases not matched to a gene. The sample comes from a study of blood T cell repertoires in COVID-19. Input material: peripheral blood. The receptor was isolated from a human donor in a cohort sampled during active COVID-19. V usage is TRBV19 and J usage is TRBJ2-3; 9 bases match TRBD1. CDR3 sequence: CASSPQGALTDTQYF. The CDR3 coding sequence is TGTGCCAGTAGTCCACAGGGGGCTCTGACAGATACGCAGTATTTT.